What follows are 23 T cell receptor beta chains derived from one specimen sequenced in a study of cytomegalovirus exposure and HLA in healthy donors. The PCR used 60 Vbeta and 13 Jbeta primers. The method was immunoSEQ multiplex PCR; TCRdb's version includes in-frame clones alone and lacks a portion of them. The sample records over 150,000 clones, around 80% being singletons. The sequencing input was PBMCs. The receptor set was obtained from a male donor in good health and CMV-seronegative.

J is TRBJ2-1 and V is TRBV4-3; D is possibly TRBD1 (6 bases). Trimming pared 3 bases from V and 7 bases from J, leaving 16 bases between. The CDR3 is 15 residues long. Germline V gives CDR1 LGHNA, CDR2 YSLEER. The CDR3 loop is CASSQGHGFPNEQFF. CDR3 nucleotides: TGCGCCAGCAGCCAGGGACACGGTTTTCCGAATGAGCAGTTCTTC.

The chain recombines TRBV6-5 with TRBJ1-2, with D unresolved. Germline V gene sequence: CDR1 MNHEY, CDR2 SVGAGI. This CDR3 region has 12 residues. Trimming removed 7 bases from V and 1 base from J, with 7 bases in between. The CDR3 nucleotides read TGTGCCAGCAAAAGGAGTAACTATGGCTACACCTTC. Translation gives CASKRSNYGYTF.

This clone was picked up a small number of times. The V and J genes are TRBV6-1 and TRBJ2-5; 9 bases match TRBD1. The V segment lost 1 base and the J segment 4 bases; nucleotides outside the gene matches: 1. The CDR3 extends over 14 amino acids. The germline CDR1 and CDR2 sequences are MNHNS and SASEGT. The CDR3 sequence is CASSEGQGGETQYF. Here the CDR3 DNA reads TGTGCCAGCAGTGAAGGACAGGGGGGAGAGACCCAGTACTTC.

The chain has TRBV7-2 and TRBJ2-1, with 11 bases fitting TRBD2. Germline CDR1 and CDR2: SGHTA and FQGNSA. With 3 bases clipped from V and 9 bases from J, the junction kept 7 bases outside the gene matches. The CDR3 totals 15 residues. CDR3 protein: CASSFNSGGAGEQFF. CDR3 coding DNA: TGTGCCAGCAGCTTTAATAGCGGGGGGGCAGGTGAGCAGTTCTTC.

V usage is TRBV7-9 and J usage is TRBJ2-7; 8 bases line up with TRBD2. Per germline, CDR1 SEHNR and CDR2 FQNEAQ (reference sequence). This CDR3 is built from 15 residues. Trimming at V came to 3 bases and at J to 3 bases, leaving 7 bases not matched to a gene. The chain's CDR3 is CASSLSGGAIYEQYF. The DNA for the CDR3 is TGTGCCAGCAGCTTGAGCGGGGGAGCCATCTACGAGCAGTACTTC.

The J gene is TRBJ2-1, the V gene TRBV19, with 16 bases lining up with TRBD2. This CDR3 has 19 residues. V was pared by 5 bases and J by 2 bases, with 9 bases of the junction left unmatched. Germline values: CDR1 LNHDA, CDR2 SQIVND (reference sequence). For the CDR3, the DNA is TGTGCCAGTAGTCTTGCGGGACTAGCGGGGGGGCATGCCTACAATGAGCAGTTCTTC. Translated: CASSLAGLAGGHAYNEQFF.

The chain recombines TRBV2 with TRBJ1-5, with a tentative D call TRBD1 (6 bases). V was trimmed by 3 bases and J by 1 base, leaving 10 bases between them. Germline lookup yields CDR1 SNHLY and CDR2 FYNNEI. The CDR3 spans 15 residues. Written as DNA, the CDR3 is TGTGCCAGCAGTGACAGGGGTATGAGCAATCAGCCCCAGCATTTT. Translating gives CASSDRGMSNQPQHF.

The V and J genes are TRBV10-1 and TRBJ2-5, with TRBD2 as a possible D gene (6 bases). V was shortened by 2 bases and J by 4 bases, with 17 bases between the two germline ends. Germline lookup yields CDR1 WNHNN and CDR2 SYGVQD (reference sequence). The CDR3 runs to 16 residues. CDR3 residues: CASSEGRHLGRETQYF. The CDR3 DNA reads TGCGCCAGCAGTGAGGGGAGGCACCTGGGGAGAGAGACCCAGTACTTC.

The chain employs TRBV7-6 and TRBJ1-2, with a weak D call TRBD1 (5 bases). CDR1 and CDR2 from the germline V gene are SGHVS and FNYEAQ. V dropped 2 bases and J dropped 3 bases, with 7 bases sitting between them. CDR3 length: 13 residues. Written as DNA, the CDR3 is TGTGCCAGCAGCTTACAGGGCTACTATGGCTACACCTTC. This translates into CASSLQGYYGYTF.

This clone was seen a handful of times. V usage is TRBV5-6 and J usage is TRBJ1-2; 7 nucleotides match TRBD1. The CDR3 length is 14 residues. Trimming removed 3 bases from V and 2 bases from J; junction bases left unmatched: 4. CDR1 and CDR2 (germline): SGHDT, YYEEEE. The chain's CDR3 is CASSSPQGNYGYTF. CDR3 nucleotide sequence: TGTGCCAGCAGCTCACCACAGGGGAACTATGGCTACACCTTC. Full variable domain (remainder filled in from reference TRBV5-6 and TRBJ1-2): DAGVTQSPTHLIKTRGQQVTLRCSPKSGHDTVSWYQQALGQGPQFIFQYYEEEERQRGNFPDRFSGHQFPNYSSELNVNALLLGDSALYLCASSSPQGNYGYTFGSGTRLTVV.

As DNA, the CDR3 is TGTGCCAGCAGCCGGGACACAAACTATGGCTACACCTTC. This translates into CASSRDTNYGYTF. V is TRBV13 and J is TRBJ1-2, with D possibly being TRBD1 (6 bases). With 5 bases removed from V and 2 bases from J, the gap between germline ends came to 9 bases. Germline V gene data show CDR1 as PRHDT and CDR2 as FYEKMQ (reference sequence). This CDR3 region has 13 residues.

The chain links TRBV6-5 to TRBJ1-2; TRBD1 aligns across 7 bases. V lost 5 bases and J lost 8; bases outside the gene matches: 11. The CDR3 is 14 amino acids. Germline CDR1 and CDR2: MNHEY and SVGAGI. CDR3 coding DNA: TGTGCCAGCAGTACCAGAGAGACAGGGTTCGGCTACACCTTC. It codes for CASSTRETGFGYTF.

In DNA form, the CDR3 reads TGTGCCAGCAGTTACCAGGGGCCGTGGAACACTGAAGCTTTCTTT. It is translated as CASSYQGPWNTEAFF. This chain connects TRBV6-6 to TRBJ1-1; a weak D match, TRBD1 (6 bases). This CDR3 comprises 15 residues. V was pared by 2 bases and J by 1 base, with 11 bases between. Germline loops: CDR1 MNHNY, CDR2 SVGAGI (reference sequence).

This clone was observed a single time. The chain is built from TRBV18 and TRBJ1-1; maybe TRBD1 (5 bases). Per the germline V gene, CDR1 is KGHSH and CDR2 is LQKENI. V lost 0 bases and J lost 4, with 15 bases in between. The CDR3 consists of 16 residues. The CDR3 loop reads CASSPPAGLSGTEAFF. CDR3 DNA: TGTGCCAGCTCACCACCGGCGGGACTGTCGGGCACTGAAGCTTTCTTT.

The chain uses TRBV5-1 and TRBJ2-7; TRBD1 matches 7 bases. CDR3 size: 15 residues. Per the germline V gene, CDR1 is SGHRS and CDR2 is YFSETQ. V gave up 7 bases and J gave up 1 base; unmatched junction bases: 11. For the CDR3, the DNA is TGCGCCAGCGCCCGGACCGGGACAGAGTCCTACGAGCAGTACTTC. It specifies CASARTGTESYEQYF.

V gene TRBV4-2 combines with J gene TRBJ2-7, with a tentative D call TRBD1 (5 bases). Trimming cost V 2 bases and J 3 bases, with 11 bases left between them. CDR3 size: 14 residues. The germline V gene has CDR1 LGHNA and CDR2 YNFKEQ. The CDR3 loop is CASSQQGTYYEQYF. DNA of the CDR3: TGTGCCAGCAGCCAACAGGGTACCTACTACGAGCAGTACTTC.

The genes are TRBV7-2 and TRBJ1-1, with D perhaps TRBD1 (5 bases). Germline CDR1 and CDR2: SGHTA and FQGNSA. CDR3 size: 14 residues. Trimming pared 0 bases from V and 2 bases from J, leaving 7 bases between. CDR3 region: CASSLARDNTEAFF. The CDR3 nucleotides read TGTGCCAGCAGCTTAGCCAGGGATAACACTGAAGCTTTCTTT.

The chain uses TRBV7-9 and TRBJ2-5, with 7 bases fitting TRBD1. CDR1 and CDR2 from the germline V gene are SEHNR and FQNEAQ (reference sequence). Unmatched junction bases numbered 5, after V lost 4 bases and J lost 0 bases. CDR3 size: 15 residues. CDR3 bases: TGTGCCAGCAGCTCAGACAGGGAGTACCAAGAGACCCAGTACTTC. It specifies CASSSDREYQETQYF. The whole variable domain, filled in from reference TRBV7-9 and TRBJ2-5, reads DTGVSQNPRHKITKRGQNVTFRCDPISEHNRLYWYRQTLGQGPEFLTYFQNEAQLEKSRLLSDRFSAERPKGSFSTLEIQRTEQGDSAMYLCASSSDREYQETQYFGPGTRLLVL.

This rearrangement joins TRBV11-1 to TRBJ2-5; TRBD2 aligns across 11 bases. The germline gives CDR1 SGHAT, CDR2 FQDESV (reference sequence). The CDR3 is 15 amino acids. V lost 6 bases to trimming and J lost 7 bases; unmatched junction nucleotides: 10. This chain's CDR3 is CASRDSGGAFGTQYF. For the CDR3, the DNA is TGTGCCAGCAGAGATAGCGGGGGGGCCTTTGGGACCCAGTACTTC.

J is TRBJ1-4 and V is TRBV5-4; a possible D gene is TRBD1 (5 bases). The germline CDR1 and CDR2 sequences are SGHNT and YYREEE (reference sequence). The CDR3 has 17 residues. V was pared by 6 bases and J by 0 bases, with 18 bases between. This CDR3 is CASTEGGGGATNEKLFF. CDR3 nucleotides: TGTGCCAGCACCGAGGGCGGGGGAGGGGCAACTAATGAAAAACTGTTTTTT.

This chain links TRBV7-2 with TRBJ2-7; 9 positions agree with TRBD1. This CDR3 has 16 amino acids. The germline V gene encodes CDR1 SGHTA and CDR2 FQGNSA. The V and J ends lost 0 bases and 4 bases, in that order; junction bases with no gene match: 7. CDR3 residues: CASSLATGGQYYEQYF. The CDR3 DNA is TGTGCCAGCAGCTTAGCAACAGGGGGCCAGTATTACGAGCAGTACTTC.

This clone was detected a few times. The chain couples TRBV18 to TRBJ2-7, with 8 positions matching TRBD1. J was trimmed by 5 bases and V by 3 bases; bases with no gene match: 6. This CDR3 is built from 14 residues. Germline lookup yields CDR1 KGHSH and CDR2 LQKENI. DNA for the CDR3: TGTGCCAGCTCACCCGGCAGGGGGCCCGACGAGCAGTACTTC. Its translation: CASSPGRGPDEQYF.

The chain employs TRBV14 and TRBJ1-1, with D possibly being TRBD1 (6 bases). There are 18 residues in the CDR3. Germline CDR1 reads SGHDN; CDR2 reads FVKESK. Deletions cut 1 base from V and 6 bases from J, with 24 bases between. Here the CDR3 reads CASSQARQGILRVPEAFF. Here the CDR3 DNA reads TGTGCCAGCAGCCAAGCTCGGCAGGGGATTTTACGCGTGCCTGAAGCTTTCTTT.